The T cell receptor (beta chain) under discussion was sequenced for a study of T-cell reconstitution after alpha-beta-depleted transplantation in children. The germline gives CDR1 LGHNA, CDR2 YNFKEQ. V lost 0 bases, J lost 4 bases, and 10 bases stayed unmatched. This CDR3 has 17 residues. Unique molecular identifiers were used to barcode this TCRbeta library. TCRdb called the PCR reads again in MiXCR, with one record for every CDR3 protein. Of 200,000 to 250,000 distinct CDR3 sequences listed, roughly 9% were seen once; the top ten hold around 6%. Source: PBMCs from the stem cell graft donor, taken from the stem cell graft. The sequence was obtained from a human donor who donated a stem cell graft to a child with acute lymphoblastic leukemia. V gene TRBV4-2 combines with J gene TRBJ1-2, with 8 bases fitting TRBD1. DNA of the CDR3: TGTGCCAGCAGCCAAGAGACAGGGGCTGCAAGCGGCTATGGCTACACCTTC. Its translation is CASSQETGAASGYGYTF.